These 20 T cell receptor beta chains were all obtained from the same sample, sequenced in a study of cytomegalovirus exposure and HLA in healthy donors. This PCR relied on a set of 60 Vbeta primers and 13 Jbeta primers. This table comes from immunoSEQ multiplex PCR, and its TCRdb copy is limited to in-frame clones, with some not included. The repertoire holds around 180,000 clones, with under 90% as singletons. The sample was PBMCs. All receptors come from a man aged 25-45 years in good health and CMV-seropositive.

The chain couples TRBV7-3 to TRBJ2-7; a weak D match, TRBD2 (6 bases). V lost 1 base to trimming and J lost 3 bases, with 13 bases between them. The CDR3 runs 15 residues. Germline CDR1 SGHTA, CDR2 FQGTGA. In DNA, the CDR3 is TGTGCCAGCAGCTTAAGAGGCGGGCGGGACTACGAGCAGTACTTC. This encodes CASSLRGGRDYEQYF.

The genes are TRBV5-1 and TRBJ2-5, with D maybe TRBD2 (6 bases). Germline assignment: CDR1 SGHRS and CDR2 YFSETQ. The V gene lost 3 bases and the J gene lost 13 bases, with 19 bases spanning the gap. This CDR3 has 13 amino acids. CDR3 coding DNA: TGCGCCAGCAGCTACCGTCCGGGACTCCAGGGGTACTTC. Translation gives CASSYRPGLQGYF. Full variable domain (rest looked up from reference TRBV5-1 and TRBJ2-5): KAGVTQTPRYLIKTRGQQVTLSCSPISGHRSVSWYQQTPGQGLQFLFEYFSETQRNKGNFPGRFSGRQFSNSRSEMNVSTLELGDSALYLCASSYRPGLQGYFGPGTRLLVL.

This clone was counted only a few times. The chain recombines TRBV2 with TRBJ1-5; 9 nucleotides line up with TRBD1. CDR1 is SNHLY and CDR2 is FYNNEI in the germline V gene. This CDR3 has 17 residues. V trimming: 3 bases; J trimming: 0 bases; junction bases outside the gene matches: 6. CDR3 in DNA: TGTGCCAGCAGTGACGGACAGGGGAACTATAGCAATCAGCCCCAGCATTTT. It codes for CASSDGQGNYSNQPQHF.

V and J are TRBV28 and TRBJ1-6; D uncertain. The CDR3 is 13 residues long. Germline-derived CDR1 and CDR2 are MDHEN and SYDVKM. Trimming pared 7 bases from V and 8 bases from J, leaving 12 bases between. CDR3: CASISRSDSPLHF. The CDR3 DNA follows: TGTGCCAGCATTTCGCGAAGTGATTCACCCCTCCACTTT.

This clone appeared a single time. This chain links TRBV6-5 with TRBJ1-2; 7 positions match TRBD1. The CDR3 sequence is 15 residues long. Losses at the gene ends were 2 bases for V and 2 bases for J; bases not matched to a gene: 5. Germline CDR1 and CDR2: MNHEY and SVGAGI. The CDR3 here is CASSYRDSANYGYTF. CDR3 sequence (DNA): TGTGCCAGCAGTTACCGGGACAGTGCGAACTATGGCTACACCTTC.

This clone was seen more than once but under ten times. Additional DNA sequences in this sample encode the identical CDR3. V and J are TRBV5-1 and TRBJ2-5; D perhaps matches TRBD1 (6 bases). CDR1 and CDR2 from the germline V gene are SGHRS and YFSETQ. V was cut by 3 bases and J by 2 bases, with 11 bases left in between. The CDR3 covers 14 residues. The CDR3: CASSSTGNQETQYF. For the CDR3, the DNA is TGCGCCAGCAGCTCAACAGGGAATCAAGAGACCCAGTACTTC.

The rearrangement links TRBV7-2 to TRBJ2-7; D perhaps matches TRBD2 (5 bases). Trimming removed 4 bases at V and 3 bases at J, with 13 bases between. Germline CDR1 and CDR2: SGHTA and FQGNSA. The CDR3 is 14 residues long. The CDR3 sequence: CASSSHLSDYEQYF. In DNA form, the CDR3 reads TGTGCCAGCAGCTCTCATCTTAGCGACTACGAGCAGTACTTC.

The J gene is TRBJ2-7, the V gene TRBV29-1, with D possibly TRBD2 on 8 matching bases. Germline V gene data show CDR1 as SQVTM and CDR2 as ANQGSEA. V lost 6 bases, J lost 5 bases, and 23 bases lay in between. The CDR3 extends over 15 amino acids. The CDR3 loop reads CSVRGGDRVRNEQYF. CDR3 bases: TGCAGCGTCCGGGGGGGAGACAGGGTTAGGAACGAGCAGTACTTC.

This clone has more than one count but fewer than ten. CDR3 loop: CAWSQYAGELFF. CDR3 sequence (DNA): TGTGCCTGGAGTCAGTATGCCGGGGAGCTGTTTTTT. The chain links TRBV30 to TRBJ2-2; D ambiguous. The CDR3 is 12 amino acids. The V and J ends lost 2 bases and 6 bases respectively, with 7 bases between them. CDR1 is GTSNPN, CDR2 SVGIG, per germline (reference sequence).

The chain is built from TRBV7-2 and TRBJ1-1; 7 positions agree with TRBD1. In germline, CDR1 is SGHTA, CDR2 FQGNSA. There are 15 residues in the CDR3. With V trimmed by 5 bases and J by 6 bases, 12 bases remained unmatched. The CDR3 DNA reads as TGTGCCAGCAGCCTGAACAGGGGTGGATTACCTGAAGCTTTCTTT. Translation gives CASSLNRGGLPEAFF.

The chain is built from TRBV27 and TRBJ2-1; D unclear. This CDR3 spans 11 amino acids. Trimming cost V 2 bases and J 10 bases, with 6 bases left between them. Germline V gives CDR1 MNHEY, CDR2 SMNVEV (reference sequence). In DNA form, the CDR3 reads TGTGCCAGCAGTTTAGTCAGGGAGCAGTTCTTC. Its protein is CASSLVREQFF.

The chain combines TRBV6-5 with TRBJ2-7; 8 bases fit TRBD1. CDR1 is MNHEY, CDR2 SVGAGI, per germline. The junction had 1 base not matched to a gene; V was cut back by 8 bases and J by 4 bases. This CDR3 is built from 11 residues. For the CDR3, the DNA is TGTGCCAGCCAGGGGGCTTACGAGCAGTACTTC. This sequence encodes CASQGAYEQYF.

V is TRBV19 and J is TRBJ2-7; D is possibly TRBD1 (5 bases). Germline V gene sequence: CDR1 LNHDA, CDR2 SQIVND (reference sequence). Deletions cut 5 bases from V and 1 base from J, with 15 bases between. The CDR3 is made up of 15 amino acids. The CDR3 DNA reads as TGTGCCAGTAGTTCGACGACAGCGAAGTCCTACGAGCAGTACTTC. This gives the protein CASSSTTAKSYEQYF.

CDR3 sequence: CASSSPQGEQFF. The CDR3 DNA reads TGTGCCAGCAGCTCACCCCAGGGTGAGCAGTTCTTC. V usage is TRBV5-4 and J usage is TRBJ2-1; maybe TRBD1 (5 bases). V lost 3 bases to trimming and J lost 9 bases, with 10 bases between them. The germline gives CDR1 SGHNT, CDR2 YYREEE (reference sequence). This CDR3 comprises 12 residues.

The chain recombines TRBV30 with TRBJ1-6; D call uncertain. The V gene lost 1 base and the J gene lost 6 bases, with 7 bases spanning the gap. Per germline, CDR1 GTSNPN and CDR2 SVGIG (reference sequence). The CDR3 covers 13 residues. The CDR3 loop is CAWSELPNSPLHF. For the CDR3, the DNA is TGTGCCTGGAGTGAACTGCCTAATTCACCCCTCCACTTT.

The chain employs TRBV25-1 and TRBJ1-4, with 11 bases that match TRBD1. The CDR3 has 16 amino acids. V was clipped by 7 bases and J by 9 bases; unmatched bases: 13. Germline V CDR1 and CDR2: MGHDK, SYGVNS. CDR3 sequence: CASTPTRTGGLQKLFF. CDR3 sequence (DNA): TGTGCCAGCACTCCCACCAGGACAGGGGGCCTCCAAAAACTGTTTTTT.

This clone showed up just once. The rearrangement joins TRBV19 to TRBJ1-3; 9 bases are shared with TRBD1. Germline lookup yields CDR1 LNHDA and CDR2 SQIVND (reference sequence). V shed 2 bases, J shed 4 bases, and the junction held 6 bases outside the gene matches. The CDR3 is 16 amino acids. The CDR3 here is CASSIWDRVEGNTIYF. The CDR3 coding sequence is TGTGCCAGTAGTATATGGGACAGGGTAGAAGGAAACACCATATATTTT.

The chain has TRBV6-5 and TRBJ1-2; a weak D match, TRBD1 (6 bases). The CDR3 loop spans 13 amino acids. Germline V gene sequence: CDR1 MNHEY, CDR2 SVGAGI. Trimming removed 2 bases from V and 3 bases from J, with 7 bases in between. CDR3 nucleotides: TGTGCCAGCAGTTACGGGGGCCACTATGGCTACACCTTC. It encodes CASSYGGHYGYTF.

The rearrangement links TRBV12-5 to TRBJ2-1; TRBD2 matches at 8 bases. The CDR3 length is 16 residues. V lost 6 bases and J lost 1; bases outside the gene matches: 8. Germline values: CDR1 LGHNT, CDR2 FRNRAP. CDR3 amino acids: CASGTESGSSYNEQFF. CDR3 nucleotide sequence: TGTGCTAGTGGAACCGAGAGCGGGAGTTCCTACAATGAGCAGTTCTTC.

As DNA, the CDR3 is TGTGCCAGCAAACTACAGGGGCGCCAGTATGGCTACACCTTC. Protein sequence: CASKLQGRQYGYTF. This chain links TRBV28 with TRBJ1-2; 7 nucleotides match TRBD1. Germline CDR1 and CDR2: MDHEN and SYDVKM. V was pared by 7 bases and J by 5 bases, with 10 bases of the junction left unmatched. The CDR3 covers 14 residues.